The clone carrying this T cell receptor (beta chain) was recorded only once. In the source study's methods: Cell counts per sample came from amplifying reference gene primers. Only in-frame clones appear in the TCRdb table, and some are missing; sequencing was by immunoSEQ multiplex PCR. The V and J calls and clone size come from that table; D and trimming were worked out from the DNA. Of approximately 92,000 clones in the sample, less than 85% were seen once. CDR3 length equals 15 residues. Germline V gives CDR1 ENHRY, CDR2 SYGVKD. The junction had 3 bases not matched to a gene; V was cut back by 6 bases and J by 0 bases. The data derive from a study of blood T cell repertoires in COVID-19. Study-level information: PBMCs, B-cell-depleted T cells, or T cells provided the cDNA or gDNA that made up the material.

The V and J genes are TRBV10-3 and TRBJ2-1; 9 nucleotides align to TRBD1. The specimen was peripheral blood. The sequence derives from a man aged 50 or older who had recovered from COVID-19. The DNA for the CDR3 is TGTGCCATCAGCGACAGGGGGGGCTCCTACAATGAGCAGTTCTTC. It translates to CAISDRGGSYNEQFF.